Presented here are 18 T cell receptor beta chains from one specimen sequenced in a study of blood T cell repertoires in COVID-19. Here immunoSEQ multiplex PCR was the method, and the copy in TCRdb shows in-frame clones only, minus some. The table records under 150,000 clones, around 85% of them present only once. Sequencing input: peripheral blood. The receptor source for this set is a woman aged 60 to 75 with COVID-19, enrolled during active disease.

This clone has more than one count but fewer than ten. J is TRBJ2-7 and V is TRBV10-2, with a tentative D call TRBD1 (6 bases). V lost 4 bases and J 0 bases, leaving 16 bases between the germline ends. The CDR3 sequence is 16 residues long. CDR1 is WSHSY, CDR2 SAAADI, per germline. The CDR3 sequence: CASSGVGRGFSYEQYF. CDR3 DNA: TGCGCCAGCAGTGGGGTAGGCAGGGGATTCTCCTACGAGCAGTACTTC.

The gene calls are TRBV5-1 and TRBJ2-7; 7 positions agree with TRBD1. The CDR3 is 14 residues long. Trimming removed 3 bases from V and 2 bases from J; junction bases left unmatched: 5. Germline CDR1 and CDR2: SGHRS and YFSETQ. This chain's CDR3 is CASSSQGTAYEQYF. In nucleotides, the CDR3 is TGCGCCAGCAGCTCGCAAGGGACAGCCTACGAGCAGTACTTC. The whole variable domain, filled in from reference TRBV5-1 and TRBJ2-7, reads KAGVTQTPRYLIKTRGQQVTLSCSPISGHRSVSWYQQTPGQGLQFLFEYFSETQRNKGNFPGRFSGRQFSNSRSEMNVSTLELGDSALYLCASSSQGTAYEQYFGPGTRLTVT.

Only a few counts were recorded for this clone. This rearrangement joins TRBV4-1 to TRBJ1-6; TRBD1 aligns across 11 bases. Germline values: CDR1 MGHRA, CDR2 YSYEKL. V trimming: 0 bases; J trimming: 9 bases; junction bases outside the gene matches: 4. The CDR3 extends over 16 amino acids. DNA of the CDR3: TGCGCCAGCAGCCAAGAAGCGGGGACAGGGGGTTCACCCCTCCACTTT. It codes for CASSQEAGTGGSPLHF.

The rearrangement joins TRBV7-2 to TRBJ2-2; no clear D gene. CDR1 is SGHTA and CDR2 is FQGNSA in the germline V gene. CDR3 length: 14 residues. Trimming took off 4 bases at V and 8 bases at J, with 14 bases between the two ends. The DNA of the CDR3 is TGTGCCAGCAGCTCGGTCGTCCGTCTGGGGGAGCTGTTTTTT. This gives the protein CASSSVVRLGELFF.

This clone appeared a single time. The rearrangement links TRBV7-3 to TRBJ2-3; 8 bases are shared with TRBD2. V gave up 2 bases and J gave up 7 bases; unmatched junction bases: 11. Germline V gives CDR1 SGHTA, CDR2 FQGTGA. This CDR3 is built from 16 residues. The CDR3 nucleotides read TGTGCCAGCAGCTTATCGCCCGACGGTAGCGGGAATACGCAGTATTTT. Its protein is CASSLSPDGSGNTQYF.

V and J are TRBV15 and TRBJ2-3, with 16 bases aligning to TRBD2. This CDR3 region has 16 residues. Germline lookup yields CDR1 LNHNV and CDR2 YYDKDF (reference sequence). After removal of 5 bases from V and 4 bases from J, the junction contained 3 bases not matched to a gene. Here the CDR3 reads CATSGTSGGAADTQYF. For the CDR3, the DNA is TGTGCCACCAGCGGGACTAGCGGGGGGGCCGCAGATACGCAGTATTTT.

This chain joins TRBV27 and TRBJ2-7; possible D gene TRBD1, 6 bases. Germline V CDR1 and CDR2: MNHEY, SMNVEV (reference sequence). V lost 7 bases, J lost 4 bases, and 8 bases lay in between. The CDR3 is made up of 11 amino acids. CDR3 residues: CASIRGYEQYF. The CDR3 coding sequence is TGTGCCAGCATTAGGGGGTACGAGCAGTACTTC.

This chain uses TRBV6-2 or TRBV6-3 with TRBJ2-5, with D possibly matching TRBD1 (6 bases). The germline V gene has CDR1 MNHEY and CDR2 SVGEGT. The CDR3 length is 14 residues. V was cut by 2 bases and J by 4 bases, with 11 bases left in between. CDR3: CASSYGGGLETQYF. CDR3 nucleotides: TGTGCCAGCAGTTACGGTGGGGGCTTAGAGACCCAGTACTTC.

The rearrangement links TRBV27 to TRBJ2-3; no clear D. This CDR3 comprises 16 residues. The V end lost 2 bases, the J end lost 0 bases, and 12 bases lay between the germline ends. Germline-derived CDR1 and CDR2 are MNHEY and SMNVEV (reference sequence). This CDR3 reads CASSLVPIRSTDTQYF. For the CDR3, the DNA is TGTGCCAGCAGTTTAGTCCCTATACGGAGCACAGATACGCAGTATTTT.

CDR3: CATSDSQPDRAHTQYF. Written as DNA, the CDR3 is TGTGCCACCAGTGATTCCCAGCCCGACAGGGCACATACGCAGTATTTT. This chain connects TRBV24-1 to TRBJ2-3; 7 bases are a match to TRBD1. Germline V gene sequence: CDR1 KGHDR, CDR2 SFDVKD. CDR3 length equals 16 residues. Trimming cost V 2 bases and J 7 bases; bases outside gene matches: 11.

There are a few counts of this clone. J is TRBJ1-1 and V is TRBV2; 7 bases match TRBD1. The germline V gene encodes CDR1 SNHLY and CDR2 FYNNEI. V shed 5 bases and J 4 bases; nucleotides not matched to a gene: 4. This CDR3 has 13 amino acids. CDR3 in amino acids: CASSLGQSTEAFF. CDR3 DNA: TGTGCCAGCAGTCTGGGACAGAGCACTGAAGCTTTCTTT.

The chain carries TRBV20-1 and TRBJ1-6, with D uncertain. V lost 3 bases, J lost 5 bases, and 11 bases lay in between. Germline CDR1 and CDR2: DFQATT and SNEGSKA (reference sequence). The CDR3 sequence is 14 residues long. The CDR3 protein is CSASSQTNNSPLHF. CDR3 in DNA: TGCAGTGCTAGTTCTCAGACTAATAATTCACCCCTCCACTTT.

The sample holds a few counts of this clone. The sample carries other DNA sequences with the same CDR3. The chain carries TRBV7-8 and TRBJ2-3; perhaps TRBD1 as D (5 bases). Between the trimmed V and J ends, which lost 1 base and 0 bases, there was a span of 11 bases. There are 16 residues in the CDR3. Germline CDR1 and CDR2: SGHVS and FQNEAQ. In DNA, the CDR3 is TGTGCCAGCAGCTTAGTTTCCGGACATAGCACAGATACGCAGTATTTT. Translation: CASSLVSGHSTDTQYF.

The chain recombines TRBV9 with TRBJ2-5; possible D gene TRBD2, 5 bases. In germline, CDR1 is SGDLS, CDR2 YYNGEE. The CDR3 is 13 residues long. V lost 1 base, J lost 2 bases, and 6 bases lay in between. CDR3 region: CASSVWEQETQYF. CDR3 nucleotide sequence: TGTGCCAGCAGCGTATGGGAGCAAGAGACCCAGTACTTC. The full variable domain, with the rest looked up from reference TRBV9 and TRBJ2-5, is DSGVTQTPKHLITATGQRVTLRCSPRSGDLSVYWYQQSLDQGLQFLIQYYNGEERAKGNILERFSAQQFPDLHSELNLSSLELGDSALYFCASSVWEQETQYFGPGTRLLVL.

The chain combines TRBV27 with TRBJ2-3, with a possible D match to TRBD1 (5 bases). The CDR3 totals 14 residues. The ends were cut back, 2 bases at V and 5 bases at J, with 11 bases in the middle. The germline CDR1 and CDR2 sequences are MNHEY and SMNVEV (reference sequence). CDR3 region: CASSLKQGGDTQYF. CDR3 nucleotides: TGTGCCAGCAGTTTAAAGCAGGGCGGAGATACGCAGTATTTT.

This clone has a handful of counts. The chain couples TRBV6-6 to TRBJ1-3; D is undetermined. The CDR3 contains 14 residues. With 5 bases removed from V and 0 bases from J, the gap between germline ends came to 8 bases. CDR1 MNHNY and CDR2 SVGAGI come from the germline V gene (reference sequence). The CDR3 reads CASSQQISGNTIYF. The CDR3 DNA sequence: TGTGCCAGCAGTCAACAGATCTCTGGAAACACCATATATTTT.

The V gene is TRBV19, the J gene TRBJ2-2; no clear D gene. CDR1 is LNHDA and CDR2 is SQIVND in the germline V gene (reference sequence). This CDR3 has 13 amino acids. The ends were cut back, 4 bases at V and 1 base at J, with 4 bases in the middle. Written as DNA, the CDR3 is TGTGCCAGTAGTACCTTGAACACCGGGGAGCTGTTTTTT. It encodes CASSTLNTGELFF. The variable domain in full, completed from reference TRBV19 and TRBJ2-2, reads DGGITQSPKYLFRKEGQNVTLSCEQNLNHDAMYWYRQDPGQGLRLIYYSQIVNDFQKGDIAEGYSVSREKKESFPLTVTSAQKNPTAFYLCASSTLNTGELFFGEGSRLTVL.

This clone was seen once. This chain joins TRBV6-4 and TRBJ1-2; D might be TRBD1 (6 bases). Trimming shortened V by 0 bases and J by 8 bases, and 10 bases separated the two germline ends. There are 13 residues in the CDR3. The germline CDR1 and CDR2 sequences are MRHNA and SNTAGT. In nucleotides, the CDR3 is TGTGCCAGCAGTGACTCGTCAGGGGTCGGCTACACCTTC. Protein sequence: CASSDSSGVGYTF.